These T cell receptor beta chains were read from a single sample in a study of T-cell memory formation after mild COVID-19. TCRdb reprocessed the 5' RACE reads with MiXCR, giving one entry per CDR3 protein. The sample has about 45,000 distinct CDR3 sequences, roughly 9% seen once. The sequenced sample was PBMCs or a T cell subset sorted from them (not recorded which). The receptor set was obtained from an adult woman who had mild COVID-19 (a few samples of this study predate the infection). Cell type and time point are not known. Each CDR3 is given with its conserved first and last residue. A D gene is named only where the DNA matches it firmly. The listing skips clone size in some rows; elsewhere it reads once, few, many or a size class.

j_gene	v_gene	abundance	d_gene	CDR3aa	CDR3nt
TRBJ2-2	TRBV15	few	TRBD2	CATRVGLESTGELFF	TGTGCCACCAGGGTGGGACTAGAGTCCACCGGGGAGCTGTTTTTT
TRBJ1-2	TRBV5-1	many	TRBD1	CASSLVATGGRGYTF	TGCGCCAGCAGCTTGGTCGCGACAGGGGGTCGTGGCTACACCTTC
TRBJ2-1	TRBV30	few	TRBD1	CAWTRWLTGHGDNEQFF	TGTGCCTGGACCCGCTGGCTGACAGGGCATGGGGACAATGAGCAGTTCTTC
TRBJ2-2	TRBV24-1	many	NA	CATSEYNTGELFF	TGTGCCACCAGTGAGTACAACACCGGGGAGCTGTTTTTT
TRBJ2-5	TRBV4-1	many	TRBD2	CASSQDRDGSGGFRETQYF	TGCGCCAGCAGCCAAGATCGGGATGGTAGCGGGGGATTCCGAGAGACCCAGTACTTC
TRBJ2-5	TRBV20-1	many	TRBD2	CSAMPLAGAQETQYF	TGCAGTGCTATGCCACTAGCGGGAGCACAAGAGACCCAGTACTTC
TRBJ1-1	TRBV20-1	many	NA	CSAPRGMDTEAFF	TGCAGTGCGCCCCGGGGGATGGACACTGAAGCTTTCTTT
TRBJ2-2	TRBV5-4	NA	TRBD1	CASSLGTGGENTGELFF	TGTGCCAGCAGCTTGGGGACAGGGGGCGAGAACACCGGGGAGCTGTTTTTT
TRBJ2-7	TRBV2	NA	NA	CASKSGVYEQYF	TGTGCCAGCAAATCAGGGGTGTACGAGCAGTACTTC
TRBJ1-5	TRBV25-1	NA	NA	CASSESTGRRFHF	TGTGCCAGCAGTGAATCGACAGGCCGGAGGTTCCATTTT
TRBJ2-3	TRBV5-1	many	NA	CASSLGDTTDTQYF	TGCGCCAGCAGCTTGGGGGACACCACAGATACGCAGTATTTT
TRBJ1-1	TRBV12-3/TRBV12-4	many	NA	CASSSSRGPGDLTGAFF	TGTGCCAGCAGTTCTTCCCGGGGGCCGGGGGATCTCACTGGAGCTTTCTTT
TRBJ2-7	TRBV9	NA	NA	CASSVGTVHEQYF	TGTGCCAGCAGCGTAGGAACAGTCCACGAGCAGTACTTC
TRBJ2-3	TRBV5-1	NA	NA	CASSLAAGGDTQYF	TGCGCCAGCAGCTTGGCGGCGGGCGGAGATACGCAGTATTTT
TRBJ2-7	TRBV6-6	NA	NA	CSSSLVSTCEQYF	TGTTCCAGCAGTTTGGTCTCGACGTGCGAGCAGTACTTC
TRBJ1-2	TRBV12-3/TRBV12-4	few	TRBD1	CASSWSKTGDGYTF	TGTGCCAGCAGTTGGAGCAAGACAGGGGATGGCTACACCTTC
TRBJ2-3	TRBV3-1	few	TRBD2	CASSPGLAGDYTDTQYF	TGTGCCAGCAGCCCTGGACTAGCGGGGGACTACACAGATACGCAGTATTTT
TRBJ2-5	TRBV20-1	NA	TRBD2	CSAWRLGGLQETQYF	TGCAGTGCTTGGCGACTGGGGGGGTTACAAGAGACCCAGTACTTC
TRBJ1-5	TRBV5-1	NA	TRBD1	CASSLTGADNQPQHF	TGCGCCAGCAGCCTGACAGGGGCCGACAATCAGCCCCAGCATTTT
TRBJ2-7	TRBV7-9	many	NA	CASSLGDGGEQYF	TGTGCCAGCAGCTTGGGGGATGGGGGCGAGCAGTACTTC
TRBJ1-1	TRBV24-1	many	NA	CATSSGGPYTEAFF	TGTGCCACCAGTTCAGGAGGGCCTTACACTGAAGCTTTCTTT
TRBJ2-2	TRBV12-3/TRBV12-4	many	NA	CASSLARSGGELFF	TGTGCCAGCAGTTTGGCCAGGAGTGGCGGGGAGCTGTTTTTT
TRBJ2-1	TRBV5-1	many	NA	CASSFEGRNGGYNEQFF	TGCGCCAGCAGCTTCGAGGGGAGAAATGGAGGTTACAATGAGCAGTTCTTC
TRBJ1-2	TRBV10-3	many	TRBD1	CAISGGDRKNYGYTF	TGTGCCATCAGTGGTGGGGACAGGAAAAACTATGGCTACACCTTC
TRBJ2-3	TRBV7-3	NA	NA	CASSFVPGAPDTQYF	TGTGCCAGCAGCTTTGTACCGGGGGCGCCGGATACGCAGTATTTT
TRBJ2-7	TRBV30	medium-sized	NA	CAWSVSSEGSWEQYF	TGTGCCTGGAGTGTAAGTTCGGAAGGGTCGTGGGAGCAGTACTTC
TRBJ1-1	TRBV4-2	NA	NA	CATRDAGRGTEAFF	TGTGCCACGCGAGACGCGGGCAGGGGCACTGAAGCTTTCTTT
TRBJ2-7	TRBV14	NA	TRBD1	CASSQPGQGTYEQYF	TGTGCCAGCAGCCAACCGGGACAGGGAACCTACGAGCAGTACTTC
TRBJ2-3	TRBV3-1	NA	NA	CASSRTQGPTDTQYF	TGTGCCAGCAGCCGAACCCAGGGACCCACAGATACGCAGTATTTT
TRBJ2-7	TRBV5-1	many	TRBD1	CASSRDRAYEQYF	TGCGCCAGCAGCCGGGACAGGGCCTACGAGCAGTACTTC
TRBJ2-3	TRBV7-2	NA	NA	CASSLVLASDTQYF	TGTGCCAGCAGCTTAGTGCTAGCCTCGGATACGCAGTATTTT
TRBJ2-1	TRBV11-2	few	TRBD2	CASSLERGGHNEQFF	TGTGCCAGCAGCTTGGAGCGGGGGGGCCACAATGAGCAGTTCTTC
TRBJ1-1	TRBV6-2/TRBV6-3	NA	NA	CASSYSLRIANTEAFF	TGTGCCAGCAGTTACTCACTCAGGATAGCGAACACTGAAGCTTTCTTT
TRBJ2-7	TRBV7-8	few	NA	CASSLRGVLPTLGSTYEQYF	TGTGCCAGCAGCTTACGGGGAGTCCTTCCCACTCTTGGCAGTACCTACGAGCAGTACTTC
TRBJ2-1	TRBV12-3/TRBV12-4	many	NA	CASSLSSRWNEQFF	TGTGCCAGCAGTTTGTCGAGTCGGTGGAATGAGCAGTTCTTC
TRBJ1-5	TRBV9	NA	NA	CASSVSTDQPQHF	TGTGCCAGCAGCGTATCTACCGATCAGCCCCAGCATTTT
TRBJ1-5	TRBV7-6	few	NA	CASSPNQGLNQPQHF	TGTGCCAGCAGCCCGAACCAGGGTCTCAATCAGCCCCAGCATTTT
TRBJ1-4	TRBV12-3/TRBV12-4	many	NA	CASTEAVGGRGEKLFF	TGTGCCAGCACCGAGGCGGTGGGGGGGCGAGGTGAAAAACTGTTTTTT
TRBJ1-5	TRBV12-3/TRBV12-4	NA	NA	CASSVRGGGHSNQPQHF	TGTGCCAGCAGTGTAAGGGGCGGAGGACATAGCAATCAGCCCCAGCATTTT
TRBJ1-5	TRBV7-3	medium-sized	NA	CASSLTAVEPQHF	TGTGCCAGCAGCCTAACAGCAGTCGAGCCCCAGCATTTT
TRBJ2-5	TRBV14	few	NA	CASSTVRGGSQYF	TGTGCCAGCAGCACCGTGAGGGGTGGCTCCCAGTACTTC
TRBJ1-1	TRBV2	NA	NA	CASSPSQGTEAFF	TGTGCCAGCAGTCCGTCTCAAGGTACTGAAGCTTTCTTT
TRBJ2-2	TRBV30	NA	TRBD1	CAWSVPGTDTGELFF	TGTGCCTGGAGTGTTCCGGGGACAGACACCGGGGAGCTGTTTTTT
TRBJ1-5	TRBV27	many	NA	CASRESGYSNNQPQHF	TGTGCCAGCAGGGAGTCGGGTTACTCTAACAATCAGCCCCAGCATTTT
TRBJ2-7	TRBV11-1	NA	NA	CASSLATGNSYEQYF	TGTGCCAGCAGCTTAGCGACAGGAAACTCCTACGAGCAGTACTTC
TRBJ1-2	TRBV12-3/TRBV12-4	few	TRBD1	CATRGRVRTF	TGTGCCACCAGGGGGAGGGTCCGCACCTTC
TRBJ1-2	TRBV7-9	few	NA	CASSLKGNYGYTF	TGTGCCAGCAGCTTAAAGGGAAACTATGGCTACACCTTC
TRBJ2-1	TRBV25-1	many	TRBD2	CASSEIGLAGSLNEQFF	TGTGCCAGCAGTGAAATTGGGCTAGCGGGTTCACTCAATGAGCAGTTCTTC
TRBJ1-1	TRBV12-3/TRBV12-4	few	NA	CASRDTGEARDTEAFF	TGTGCCAGCAGGGACACGGGGGAAGCGCGGGACACTGAAGCTTTCTTT
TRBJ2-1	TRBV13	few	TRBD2	CASRPRTSGSVNEQFF	TGTGCCAGCAGACCCAGGACTAGCGGGAGTGTCAATGAGCAGTTCTTC
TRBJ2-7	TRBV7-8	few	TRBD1	CASSRTGGYEQYF	TGTGCCAGCAGCCGTACAGGGGGCTACGAGCAGTACTTC
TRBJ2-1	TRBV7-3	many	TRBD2	CASSPSRDYYNEQFF	TGTGCCAGCAGCCCATCACGGGACTACTACAATGAGCAGTTCTTC
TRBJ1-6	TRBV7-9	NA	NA	CASSPEGLPLHF	TGTGCCAGCAGCCCCGAGGGTTTGCCCCTCCACTTT
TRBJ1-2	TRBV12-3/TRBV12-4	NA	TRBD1	CASSLWDSYRAGYTF	TGTGCCAGCAGTCTTTGGGACAGCTACCGTGCTGGCTACACCTTC
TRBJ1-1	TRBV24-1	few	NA	CATSGNSVEAFF	TGTGCCACCAGTGGTAACTCGGTGGAAGCTTTCTTT